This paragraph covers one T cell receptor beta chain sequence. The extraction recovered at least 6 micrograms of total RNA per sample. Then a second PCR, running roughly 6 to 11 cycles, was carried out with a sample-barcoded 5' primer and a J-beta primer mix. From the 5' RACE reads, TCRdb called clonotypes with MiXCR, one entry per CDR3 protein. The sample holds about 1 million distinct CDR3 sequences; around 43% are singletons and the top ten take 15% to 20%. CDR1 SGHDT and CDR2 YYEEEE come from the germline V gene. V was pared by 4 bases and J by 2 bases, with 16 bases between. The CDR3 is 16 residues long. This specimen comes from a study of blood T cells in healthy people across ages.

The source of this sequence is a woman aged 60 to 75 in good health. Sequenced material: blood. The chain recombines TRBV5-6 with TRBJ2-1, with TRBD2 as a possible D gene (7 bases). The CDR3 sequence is CASSREGGGTYNEQFF. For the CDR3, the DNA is TGTGCCAGCAGCCGCGAAGGGGGGGGGACCTACAATGAGCAGTTCTTC. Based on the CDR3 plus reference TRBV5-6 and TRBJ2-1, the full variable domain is DAGVTQSPTHLIKTRGQQVTLRCSPKSGHDTVSWYQQALGQGPQFIFQYYEEEERQRGNFPDRFSGHQFPNYSSELNVNALLLGDSALYLCASSREGGGTYNEQFFGPGTRLTVL.